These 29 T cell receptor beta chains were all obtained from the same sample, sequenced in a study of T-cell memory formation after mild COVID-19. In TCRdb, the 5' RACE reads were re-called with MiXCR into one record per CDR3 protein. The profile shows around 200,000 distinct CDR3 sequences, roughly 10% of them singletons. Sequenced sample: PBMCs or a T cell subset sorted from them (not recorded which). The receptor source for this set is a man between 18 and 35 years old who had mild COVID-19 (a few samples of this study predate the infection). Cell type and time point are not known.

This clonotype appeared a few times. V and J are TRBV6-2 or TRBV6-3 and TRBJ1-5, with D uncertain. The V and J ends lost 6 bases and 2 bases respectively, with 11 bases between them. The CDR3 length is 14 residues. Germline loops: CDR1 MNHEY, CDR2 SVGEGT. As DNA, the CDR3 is TGTGCCAGCAGGCCGACGGGCCGCAATCAGCCCCAGCATTTT. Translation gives CASRPTGRNQPQHF.

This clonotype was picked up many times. CDR3 nucleotides: TGTGCCAGCAGCTTATGGCTAGCGGGGGGAGAGACCCAGTACTTC. This translates into CASSLWLAGGETQYF. The V call is TRBV7-2, the J call TRBJ2-5; 11 bases are a match to TRBD2. The V segment lost 2 bases and the J segment 4 bases; nucleotides outside the gene matches: 3. The CDR3 covers 15 residues. Germline V CDR1 and CDR2: SGHTA, FQGNSA.

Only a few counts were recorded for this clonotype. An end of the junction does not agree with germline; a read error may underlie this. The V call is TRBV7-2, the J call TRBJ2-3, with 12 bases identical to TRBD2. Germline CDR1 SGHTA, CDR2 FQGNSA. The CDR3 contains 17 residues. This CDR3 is CASSKGPSGGASDKQYF. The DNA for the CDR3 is TGTGCCAGCAGCAAAGGCCCTAGCGGGGGGGCTTCAGATAAGCAGTATTTT.

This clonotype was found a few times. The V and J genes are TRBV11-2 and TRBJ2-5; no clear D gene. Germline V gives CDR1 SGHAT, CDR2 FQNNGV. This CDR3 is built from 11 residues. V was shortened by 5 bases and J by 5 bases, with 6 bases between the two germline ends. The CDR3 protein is CASSPDETQYF. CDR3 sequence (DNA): TGTGCCAGCAGCCCGGACGAGACCCAGTACTTC.

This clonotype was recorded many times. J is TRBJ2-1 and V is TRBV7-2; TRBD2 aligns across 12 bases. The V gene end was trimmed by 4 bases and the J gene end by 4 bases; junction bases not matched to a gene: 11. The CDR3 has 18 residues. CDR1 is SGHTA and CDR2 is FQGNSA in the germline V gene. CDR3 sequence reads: CASSSTNLGLAGYNEQFF. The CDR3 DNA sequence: TGTGCCAGCAGCTCCACGAACCTCGGACTAGCGGGGTACAATGAGCAGTTCTTC.

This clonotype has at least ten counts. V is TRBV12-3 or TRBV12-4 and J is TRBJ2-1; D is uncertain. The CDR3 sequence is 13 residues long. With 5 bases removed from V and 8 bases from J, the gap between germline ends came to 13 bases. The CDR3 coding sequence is TGTGCCAGCAGTCCCCCGGGCTTCGATGAGCAGTTCTTC. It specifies CASSPPGFDEQFF.

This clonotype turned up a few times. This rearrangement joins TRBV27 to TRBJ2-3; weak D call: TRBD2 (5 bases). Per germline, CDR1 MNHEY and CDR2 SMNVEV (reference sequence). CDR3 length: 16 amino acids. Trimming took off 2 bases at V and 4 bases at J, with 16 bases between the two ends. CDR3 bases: TGTGCCAGCAGTTTAATCCCACCTAGCAGATCAGATACGCAGTATTTT. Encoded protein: CASSLIPPSRSDTQYF.

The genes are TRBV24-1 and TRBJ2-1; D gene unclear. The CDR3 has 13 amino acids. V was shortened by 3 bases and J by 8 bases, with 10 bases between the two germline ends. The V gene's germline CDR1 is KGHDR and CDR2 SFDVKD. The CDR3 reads CATSDIFFDEQFF. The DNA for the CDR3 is TGTGCCACCAGTGATATATTCTTCGATGAGCAGTTCTTC.

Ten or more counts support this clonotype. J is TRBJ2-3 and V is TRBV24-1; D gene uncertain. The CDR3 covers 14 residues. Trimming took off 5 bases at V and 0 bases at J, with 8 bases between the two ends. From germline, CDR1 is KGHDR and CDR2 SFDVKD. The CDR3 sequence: CATSGDYSTDTQYF. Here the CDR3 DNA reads TGTGCCACCAGTGGGGATTATAGCACAGATACGCAGTATTTT.

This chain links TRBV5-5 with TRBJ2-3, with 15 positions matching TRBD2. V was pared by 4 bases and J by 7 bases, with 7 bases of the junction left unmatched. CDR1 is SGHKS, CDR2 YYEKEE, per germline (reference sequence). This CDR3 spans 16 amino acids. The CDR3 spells CASSTGTSGGYNTQYF. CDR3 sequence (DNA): TGTGCCAGCAGCACCGGGACTAGCGGGGGGTATAATACGCAGTATTTT.

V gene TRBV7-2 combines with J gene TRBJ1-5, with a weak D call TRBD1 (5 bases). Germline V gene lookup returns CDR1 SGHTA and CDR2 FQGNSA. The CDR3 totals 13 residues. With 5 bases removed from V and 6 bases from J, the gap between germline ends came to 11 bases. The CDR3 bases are TGTGCCAGCAGCCTGGGGGACGGTCAGCCCCAGCATTTT. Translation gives CASSLGDGQPQHF.

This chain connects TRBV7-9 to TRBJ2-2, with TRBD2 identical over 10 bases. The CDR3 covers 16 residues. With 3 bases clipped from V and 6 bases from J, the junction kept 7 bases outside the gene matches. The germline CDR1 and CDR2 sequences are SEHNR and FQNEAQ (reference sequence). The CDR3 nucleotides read TGTGCCAGCAGCTTTACCGGGACTAGCGTCGCCGGGGAGCTGTTTTTT. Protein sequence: CASSFTGTSVAGELFF. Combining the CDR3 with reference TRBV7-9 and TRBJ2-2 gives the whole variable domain DTGVSQNPRHKITKRGQNVTFRCDPISEHNRLYWYRQTLGQGPEFLTYFQNEAQLEKSRLLSDRFSAERPKGSFSTLEIQRTEQGDSAMYLCASSFTGTSVAGELFFGEGSRLTVL.

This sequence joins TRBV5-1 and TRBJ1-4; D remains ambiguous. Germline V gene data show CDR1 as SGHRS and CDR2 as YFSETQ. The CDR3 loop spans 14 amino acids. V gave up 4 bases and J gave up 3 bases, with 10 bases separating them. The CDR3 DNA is TGCGCCAGCAGCCCCGGTTCCGCTAATGAAAAACTGTTTTTT. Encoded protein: CASSPGSANEKLFF.

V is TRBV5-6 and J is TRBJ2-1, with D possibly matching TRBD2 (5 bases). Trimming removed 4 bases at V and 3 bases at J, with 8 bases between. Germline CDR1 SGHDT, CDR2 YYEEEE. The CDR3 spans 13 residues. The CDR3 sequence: CASSRGLYNEQFF. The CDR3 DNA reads TGTGCCAGCAGCCGTGGACTCTACAATGAGCAGTTCTTC.

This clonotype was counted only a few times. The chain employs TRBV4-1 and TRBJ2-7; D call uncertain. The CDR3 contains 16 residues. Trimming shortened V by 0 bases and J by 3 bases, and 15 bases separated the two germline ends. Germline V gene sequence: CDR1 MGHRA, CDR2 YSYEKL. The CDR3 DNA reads TGCGCCAGCAGCCAAGATTCCCGGAGTCTTAACTACGAGCAGTACTTC. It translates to CASSQDSRSLNYEQYF.

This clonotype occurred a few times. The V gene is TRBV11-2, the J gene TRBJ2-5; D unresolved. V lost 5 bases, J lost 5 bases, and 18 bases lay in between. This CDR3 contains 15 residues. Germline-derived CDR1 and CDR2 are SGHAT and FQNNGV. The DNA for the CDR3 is TGTGCCAGCAGCCAACCCACCGCGAGGAAGGAGACCCAGTACTTC. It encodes CASSQPTARKETQYF.

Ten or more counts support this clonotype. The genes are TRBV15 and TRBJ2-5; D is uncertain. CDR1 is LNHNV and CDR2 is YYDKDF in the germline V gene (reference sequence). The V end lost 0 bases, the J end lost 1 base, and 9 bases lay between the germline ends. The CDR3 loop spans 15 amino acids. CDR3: CATSRDLKIQETQYF. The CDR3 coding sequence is TGTGCCACCAGCAGAGATTTGAAGATCCAAGAGACCCAGTACTTC.

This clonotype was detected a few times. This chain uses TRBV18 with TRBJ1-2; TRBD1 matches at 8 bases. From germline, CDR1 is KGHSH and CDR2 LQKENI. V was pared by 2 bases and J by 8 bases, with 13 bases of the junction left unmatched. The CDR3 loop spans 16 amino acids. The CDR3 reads CASSPFGTGSQGGYTF. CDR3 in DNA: TGTGCCAGCTCACCATTCGGGACAGGTTCTCAAGGAGGCTACACCTTC.

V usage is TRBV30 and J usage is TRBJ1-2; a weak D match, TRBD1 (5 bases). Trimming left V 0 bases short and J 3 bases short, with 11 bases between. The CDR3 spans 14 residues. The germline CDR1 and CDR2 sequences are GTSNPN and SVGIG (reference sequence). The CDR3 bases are TGTGCCTGGAGTGTAGGGACCGTTCACTATGGCTACACCTTC. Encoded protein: CAWSVGTVHYGYTF.

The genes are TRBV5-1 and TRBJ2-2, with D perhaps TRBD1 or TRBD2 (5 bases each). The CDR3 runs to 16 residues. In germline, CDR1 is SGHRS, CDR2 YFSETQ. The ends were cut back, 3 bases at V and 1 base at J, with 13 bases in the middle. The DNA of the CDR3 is TGCGCCAGCAGCTCAACACTAGGACAGAACACCGGGGAGCTGTTTTTT. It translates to CASSSTLGQNTGELFF.

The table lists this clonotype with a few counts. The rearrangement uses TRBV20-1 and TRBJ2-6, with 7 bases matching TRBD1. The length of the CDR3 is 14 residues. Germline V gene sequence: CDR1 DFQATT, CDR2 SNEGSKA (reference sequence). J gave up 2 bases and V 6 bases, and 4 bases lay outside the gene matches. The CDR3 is CSAGQGAGANVLTF. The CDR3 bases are TGCAGTGCGGGGCAGGGGGCTGGGGCCAACGTCCTGACTTTC.

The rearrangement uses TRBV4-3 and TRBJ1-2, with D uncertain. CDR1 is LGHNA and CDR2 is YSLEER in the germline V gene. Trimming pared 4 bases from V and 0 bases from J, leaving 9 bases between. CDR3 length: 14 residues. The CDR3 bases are TGCGCCAGCAGCCCTGGCGCCCCTAACTATGGCTACACCTTC. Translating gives CASSPGAPNYGYTF.

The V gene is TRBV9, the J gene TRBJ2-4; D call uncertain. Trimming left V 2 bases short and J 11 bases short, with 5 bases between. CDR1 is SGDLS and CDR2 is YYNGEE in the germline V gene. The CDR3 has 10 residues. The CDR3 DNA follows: TGTGCCAGCAGCGTCCCACTTCAGTACTTC. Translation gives CASSVPLQYF.

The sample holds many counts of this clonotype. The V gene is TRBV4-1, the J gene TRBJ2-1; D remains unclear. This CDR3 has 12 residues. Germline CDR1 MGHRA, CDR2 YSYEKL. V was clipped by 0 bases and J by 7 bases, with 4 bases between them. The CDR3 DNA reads TGCGCCAGCAGCCAAGAGGGAAATGAGCAGTTCTTC. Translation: CASSQEGNEQFF.

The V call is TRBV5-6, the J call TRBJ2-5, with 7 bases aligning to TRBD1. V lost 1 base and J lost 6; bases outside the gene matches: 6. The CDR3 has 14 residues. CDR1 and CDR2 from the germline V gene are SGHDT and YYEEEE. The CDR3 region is CASSLQGVVKTQYF. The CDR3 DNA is TGTGCCAGCAGCTTGCAGGGGGTCGTTAAGACCCAGTACTTC.

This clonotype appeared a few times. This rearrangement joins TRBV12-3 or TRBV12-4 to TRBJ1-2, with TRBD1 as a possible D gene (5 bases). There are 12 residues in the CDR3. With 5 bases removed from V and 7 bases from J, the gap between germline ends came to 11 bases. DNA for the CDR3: TGTGCCAGCAGTCCCCAGGGTATTGGCTACACCTTC. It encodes CASSPQGIGYTF.

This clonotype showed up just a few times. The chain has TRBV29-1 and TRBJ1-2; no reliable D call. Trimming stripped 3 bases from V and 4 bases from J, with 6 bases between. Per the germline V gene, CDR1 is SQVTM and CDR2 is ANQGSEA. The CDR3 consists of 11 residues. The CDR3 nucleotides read TGCAGCGTTGACAGGACCTATGGCTACACCTTC. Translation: CSVDRTYGYTF.

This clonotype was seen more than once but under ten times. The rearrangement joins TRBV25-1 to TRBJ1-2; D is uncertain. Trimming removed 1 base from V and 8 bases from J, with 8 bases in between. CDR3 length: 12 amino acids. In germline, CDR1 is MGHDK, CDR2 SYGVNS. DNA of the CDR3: TGTGCCAGCAGTGAATCCGTGGGCGGCTACACCTTC. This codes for CASSESVGGYTF.

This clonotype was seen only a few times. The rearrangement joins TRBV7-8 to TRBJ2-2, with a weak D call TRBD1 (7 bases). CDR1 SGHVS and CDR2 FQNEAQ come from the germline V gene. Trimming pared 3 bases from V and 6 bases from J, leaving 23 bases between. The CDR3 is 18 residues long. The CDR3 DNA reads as TGTGCCAGCAGCTTGGGTGACAGGGCTCGGGGGCTTGCCGGGGAGCTGTTTTTT. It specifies CASSLGDRARGLAGELFF.